This T cell receptor beta chain was identified in a study of human T cells and chemical hapten exposure. Study as a whole: TCR yield per sample varied, mainly due to pooled library volumes. Notes on the study in general: Sensitizing to DPC left TCRs with a frequency above 1 in 1000 unaltered.

J gave up 0 bases and V 5 bases, and 1 base lay outside the gene matches. Per germline, CDR1 SQVTM and CDR2 ANQGSEA. This CDR3 has 13 residues. Within the library, unique molecular identifiers were attached to each individual cDNA molecule. In the authors' methods: The number of TCRs in each sample had a median of 95,638 and spanned about 23,224 to 700,000. One entry per CDR3 protein results from TCRdb running MiXCR on the RACE reads. The V and J calls were determined by TCRdb, not by the authors. The table shows about 65,000 distinct CDR3 sequences, with around 6.5% occurring only once. The time point: healthy volunteer bleed at 6 weeks. Total RNA came from unfractionated whole blood. This clonotype showed up many times. The target antigen is unknown.

The rearrangement uses TRBV29-1 and TRBJ2-3; 8 nucleotides agree with TRBD1. Sample: whole blood. This TCR came from a female donor in good health. Some clones in this sample may be carry-over from other donors' samples. CDR3 region: CSVRQGSTDTQYF. The CDR3 nucleotides are TGCAGCGTTAGACAGGGGAGCACAGATACGCAGTATTTT.